This passage covers 21 T cell receptor beta chains from one sample sequenced in a study of blood T cell repertoires in COVID-19. The data were produced by immunoSEQ multiplex PCR, yet TCRdb's version contains in-frame clones alone and is incomplete. This sample carries 200,000 to 250,000 clones, about 78% of them seen once, and the ten largest clones take 7.2%. Sample: peripheral blood. The receptors derive from a woman between 70 and 85 years old with acute or convalescent COVID-19.

This sequence joins TRBV24-1 and TRBJ1-2; 11 positions match TRBD1. The germline V gene has CDR1 KGHDR and CDR2 SFDVKD. V shed 4 bases, J shed 4 bases, and the junction held 4 bases outside the gene matches. The CDR3 runs to 15 residues. Here the CDR3 DNA reads TGTGCCACCAGTGACCGGGACAGGGGGACCTATGGCTACACCTTC. It encodes CATSDRDRGTYGYTF.

This chain connects TRBV5-1 to TRBJ2-5, with a tentative D call TRBD1 (6 bases). V was cut by 1 base and J by 4 bases, with 14 bases left in between. Germline V gene data show CDR1 as SGHRS and CDR2 as YFSETQ. The CDR3 covers 15 residues. CDR3 residues: CASSLLSQGGETQYF. Here the CDR3 DNA reads TGCGCCAGCAGCTTGTTATCACAGGGTGGAGAGACCCAGTACTTC.

This clone was seen repeatedly, ten times or more. The genes are TRBV7-2 and TRBJ2-3; possibly TRBD2 for D (6 bases). This CDR3 region has 15 residues. CDR1 is SGHTA, CDR2 FQGNSA, per germline. V was pared by 1 base and J by 0 bases, with 8 bases between. In DNA, the CDR3 is TGTGCCAGCAGCTTAGGCGGGGCGAGCACAGATACGCAGTATTTT. Translation gives CASSLGGASTDTQYF. Together with reference TRBV7-2 and TRBJ2-3, the CDR3 gives the full variable domain: GAGVSQSPSNKVTEKGKDVELRCDPISGHTALYWYRQSLGQGLEFLIYFQGNSAPDKSGLPSDRFSAERTGGSVSTLTIQRTQQEDSAVYLCASSLGGASTDTQYFGPGTRLTVL.

This clone was detected only a few times. Distinct nucleotide sequences in the sample also encode this CDR3. The chain combines TRBV3-1 (or the pseudogene TRBV3-2) with TRBJ1-1; D is uncertain. The ends were cut back, 0 bases at V and 3 bases at J, with 8 bases in the middle. Per germline, CDR1 LGHDT and CDR2 YNNKEL (reference sequence). The CDR3 is 14 residues long. CDR3: CASSQESRDTEAFF. The CDR3 DNA is TGTGCCAGCAGCCAAGAATCCCGGGACACTGAAGCTTTCTTT.

The genes are TRBV25-1 and TRBJ2-6; D is perhaps TRBD2 (5 bases). Looked up from germline, CDR1 is MGHDK and CDR2 is SYGVNS. CDR3 length: 16 residues. Trimming cost V 4 bases and J 0 bases, with 10 bases left between them. The CDR3 is CASSGGEGSGANVLTF. CDR3 nucleotide sequence: TGTGCCAGCAGTGGTGGCGAGGGCTCTGGGGCCAACGTCCTGACTTTC.

This clone appeared a few times. This chain joins TRBV10-3 and TRBJ1-3; D is perhaps TRBD1 (6 bases). CDR1 and CDR2 (germline): ENHRY, SYGVKD. The CDR3 loop spans 16 amino acids. V lost 0 bases to trimming and J lost 4 bases, with 13 bases between them. The CDR3 reads CAISESGQVFGNTIYF. In DNA, the CDR3 is TGTGCCATCAGTGAGTCGGGACAAGTCTTCGGAAACACCATATATTTT.

The chain carries TRBV10-3 and TRBJ2-5; 7 nucleotides agree with TRBD1. Germline V gene data show CDR1 as ENHRY and CDR2 as SYGVKD. J gave up 4 bases and V 8 bases, and 4 bases lay outside the gene matches. The CDR3 extends over 12 amino acids. CDR3 residues: CAIGDRGETQYF. CDR3 bases: TGTGCCATCGGGGACAGAGGAGAGACCCAGTACTTC.

The chain couples TRBV5-1 to TRBJ1-1; no definite D call. Germline V gene data show CDR1 as SGHRS and CDR2 as YFSETQ. The CDR3 extends over 16 amino acids. V gave up 4 bases and J gave up 2 bases, with 18 bases separating them. This chain's CDR3 is CASSPRLIRGNTEAFF. CDR3 DNA: TGCGCCAGCAGCCCCCGCTTAATTCGAGGCAACACTGAAGCTTTCTTT.

This clone was seen at least ten times. CDR3 loop: CASRSTVSGTVYEQYV. CDR3 DNA sequence: TGTGCAAGTCGCTCAACCGTCTCAGGGACAGTTTACGAGCAGTACGTC. The chain is built from TRBV12-2 and TRBJ2-7; TRBD1 is the table's D call and was not checked against the DNA. TRBV12-2 is annotated as a pseudogene. The CDR3 is 16 residues long.

The genes are TRBV4-3 and TRBJ2-1, with 8 bases identical to TRBD2. Germline V lookup: CDR1 LGHNA, CDR2 YSLEER. The CDR3 covers 14 residues. J gave up 9 bases and V 0 bases, and 4 bases lay outside the gene matches. The CDR3 nucleotides read TGCGCCAGCAGCCAAGATATCGGGGGGGTTGAGCAGTTCTTC. This encodes CASSQDIGGVEQFF.

This chain joins TRBV6-1 and TRBJ2-7; possible D gene TRBD2, 7 bases. The ends were cut back, 1 base at V and 6 bases at J, with 13 bases in the middle. CDR3 length: 14 residues. CDR1 is MNHNS and CDR2 is SASEGT in the germline V gene. CDR3 region: CASSEGGGGPEQYV. The CDR3 DNA reads TGTGCCAGCAGTGAAGGAGGGGGGGGGCCCGAGCAGTACGTC.

This sequence joins TRBV7-8 and TRBJ2-5, with 8 bases that match TRBD1. Germline lookup yields CDR1 SGHVS and CDR2 FQNEAQ. J gave up 2 bases and V 5 bases, and 1 base lay outside the gene matches. The CDR3 has 13 residues. CDR3 loop: CASSRDRQETQYF. In DNA, the CDR3 is TGTGCCAGCAGCCGGGACAGGCAAGAGACCCAGTACTTC.

This sequence joins TRBV11-2 and TRBJ2-7; weak D call: TRBD2 (6 bases). V was trimmed by 5 bases and J by 8 bases, leaving 25 bases between them. Germline CDR1 and CDR2: SGHAT and FQNNGV. CDR3 length: 16 residues. CDR3 coding DNA: TGTGCCAGCAGCCCACCCTCCCGGGGGAATATTTTGAAGCAGTACTTC. It codes for CASSPPSRGNILKQYF.

This clone showed up just once. V gene TRBV18 combines with J gene TRBJ2-3; D call uncertain. V was trimmed by 3 bases and J by 1 base, leaving 11 bases between them. The CDR3 runs to 15 residues. Germline lookup yields CDR1 KGHSH and CDR2 LQKENI. The CDR3 here is CASSPGGVGTDTQYF. The CDR3 nucleotides are TGTGCCAGCTCACCCGGTGGAGTCGGCACAGATACGCAGTATTTT.

This clone was seen more than once but under ten times. The chain carries TRBV29-1 and TRBJ2-2; D gene ambiguous. Germline V gene lookup returns CDR1 SQVTM and CDR2 ANQGSEA. The CDR3 runs 14 residues. The V end lost 6 bases, the J end lost 2 bases, and 13 bases lay between the germline ends. The CDR3: CSVRGTSNTGELFF. CDR3 in DNA: TGCAGCGTGCGAGGTACCAGCAACACCGGGGAGCTGTTTTTT.

V gene TRBV28 combines with J gene TRBJ1-6; tentative D call: TRBD1 (5 bases). The CDR3 is made up of 16 amino acids. V lost 5 bases to trimming and J lost 3 bases, with 14 bases between them. Looked up from germline, CDR1 is MDHEN and CDR2 is SYDVKM. CDR3 DNA sequence: TGTGCCAGCAGTCTAGGCCGGGGGGGCTATAATTCACCCCTCCACTTT. Its translation: CASSLGRGGYNSPLHF.

V and J are TRBV3-1 (or the pseudogene TRBV3-2) and TRBJ2-5; 7 bases line up with TRBD2. The V gene end was trimmed by 7 bases and the J gene end by 3 bases; junction bases not matched to a gene: 5. Germline V gene data show CDR1 as LGHDT and CDR2 as YNNKEL (reference sequence). The CDR3 has 13 residues. CDR3 loop: CASTQRGEETQYF. CDR3 coding DNA: TGTGCCAGCACCCAGCGGGGTGAAGAGACCCAGTACTTC.

V gene TRBV9 combines with J gene TRBJ2-3, with 9 bases identical to TRBD2. Trimming removed 0 bases from V and 2 bases from J; junction bases left unmatched: 4. The CDR3 runs 16 residues. Looked up from germline, CDR1 is SGDLS and CDR2 is YYNGEE. CDR3 DNA sequence: TGTGCCAGCAGCGTAGCTACTAGCGGGTTCACAGATACGCAGTATTTT. Amino acids: CASSVATSGFTDTQYF.

This chain links TRBV7-8 with TRBJ2-4; 9 bases are a match to TRBD2. Germline CDR1 and CDR2: SGHVS and FQNEAQ. The CDR3 has 16 residues. The V and J ends lost 5 bases and 6 bases, in that order; junction bases with no gene match: 11. In DNA form, the CDR3 reads TGTGCCAGCAGCCGAGGGGCGGGGGGGCCCGGAAACATTCAGTACTTC. This encodes CASSRGAGGPGNIQYF.

The chain combines TRBV9 with TRBJ1-3; tentative D call: TRBD1 (5 bases). CDR1 SGDLS and CDR2 YYNGEE come from the germline V gene. The CDR3 spans 15 residues. V was shortened by 1 base and J by 2 bases, with 10 bases between the two germline ends. The chain's CDR3 is CASSVSQGAGNTIYF. CDR3 DNA sequence: TGTGCCAGCAGCGTATCCCAGGGCGCTGGAAACACCATATATTTT. Full variable domain (outside the CDR3, taken from reference TRBV9 and TRBJ1-3): DSGVTQTPKHLITATGQRVTLRCSPRSGDLSVYWYQQSLDQGLQFLIQYYNGEERAKGNILERFSAQQFPDLHSELNLSSLELGDSALYFCASSVSQGAGNTIYFGEGSWLTVV.

The chain combines TRBV18 with TRBJ2-7; D is unclear. V was cut by 6 bases and J by 2 bases, with 5 bases left in between. Germline lookup yields CDR1 KGHSH and CDR2 LQKENI. The CDR3 has 11 amino acids. The CDR3 DNA follows: TGTGCCAGCTCTGCAGCCTACGAGCAGTACTTC. This sequence encodes CASSAAYEQYF. The complete variable domain, with remaining parts taken from reference TRBV18 and TRBJ2-7, reads NAGVMQNPRHLVRRRGQEARLRCSPMKGHSHVYWYRQLPEEGLKFMVYLQKENIIDESGMPKERFSAEFPKEGPSILRIQQVVRGDSAAYFCASSAAYEQYFGPGTRLTVT.